One and the same sample provided the 13 T cell receptor beta chains below, sequenced in a study of cytomegalovirus exposure and HLA in healthy donors (dated by TCRdb to 2016 to 2017). The library was made by the immunoSEQ multiplex PCR assay. A mixture of 60 forward primers for TCR Vbeta segments and 13 reverse primers for TCR Jbeta segments was used in the multiplex PCR. TCRdb obtained this table from immuneACCESS and retained in-frame rearrangements with V and J assigned. These tables miss some clones; where compared with another copy, unresolved V genes account for less than half of the shortfall, and the remainder is unexplained. This sample comprises about 150,000 clones, about 79% of them detected only once. The top ten hold 1.5% to 2% of the sample. Source material: PBMCs. These receptors were collected from a woman aged 30 to 39 in good health and CMV-seronegative.

This chain connects TRBV7-9 to TRBJ2-3; 10 bases map to TRBD2. Germline trimming cut 2 bases from V and 1 base from J; bases unmatched to any gene: 0. This CDR3 region has 15 residues. Germline CDR1 is SEHNR and CDR2 is FQNEAQ (reference sequence). The chain's CDR3 is CASSLTSGGTDTQYF. CDR3 nucleotides: TGTGCCAGCAGCTTAACTAGCGGGGGCACAGATACGCAGTATTTT. The full variable domain, rest sourced from reference TRBV7-9 and TRBJ2-3, is DTGVSQNPRHKITKRGQNVTFRCDPISEHNRLYWYRQTLGQGPEFLTYFQNEAQLEKSRLLSDRFSAERPKGSFSTLEIQRTEQGDSAMYLCASSLTSGGTDTQYFGPGTRLTVL.

V and J are TRBV6-5 and TRBJ1-2; 7 nucleotides line up with TRBD1. There are 14 residues in the CDR3. Germline V gene data show CDR1 as MNHEY and CDR2 as SVGAGI. Trimming took 7 bases from V and 2 from J; bases not matched to a gene: 7. The chain's CDR3 is CASTYGGQNYGYTF. For the CDR3, the DNA is TGTGCCAGCACCTACGGGGGACAGAACTATGGCTACACCTTC.

The rearrangement links TRBV5-1 to TRBJ2-5; TRBD2 aligns across 8 bases. The V and J ends lost 0 bases and 0 bases, in that order; junction bases with no gene match: 4. The CDR3 consists of 16 residues. Germline CDR1 is SGHRS and CDR2 is YFSETQ. In nucleotides, the CDR3 is TGCGCCAGCAGCTTGGCCAAGCGGGGGAACCAAGAGACCCAGTACTTC. It encodes CASSLAKRGNQETQYF.

About this clone itself: Different DNA sequences within this sample yield the same CDR3. The CDR3 DNA is TGTGCCATCAGTGAAACAGGGGACGGCTACACCTTC. It encodes CAISETGDGYTF. The chain couples TRBV10-3 to TRBJ1-2; the match to TRBD1 covers 7 bases. This CDR3 contains 12 residues. The V and J ends lost 3 bases and 8 bases, in that order; junction bases with no gene match: 3. Germline V lookup: CDR1 ENHRY, CDR2 SYGVKD.

This chain joins TRBV7-6 and TRBJ1-1, with no clear D. Trimming removed 0 bases at V and 3 bases at J, with 8 bases between. The germline CDR1 and CDR2 sequences are SGHVS and FNYEAQ. The CDR3 consists of 14 residues. The CDR3 coding sequence is TGTGCCAGCAGCTTAGCGCTTCGGGACACTGAAGCTTTCTTT. Translation gives CASSLALRDTEAFF.

This chain uses TRBV30 with TRBJ1-3, with D perhaps matching TRBD1 (6 bases). Trimming removed 5 bases from V and 2 bases from J, with 16 bases in between. In germline, CDR1 is GTSNPN, CDR2 SVGIG (reference sequence). The CDR3 sequence is 15 residues long. The CDR3 loop is CAWDHSRGPGNTIYF. Written as DNA, the CDR3 is TGTGCCTGGGATCATTCCAGGGGTCCTGGAAACACCATATATTTT.

The CDR3 DNA follows: TGTGCCAGCAGTGTAAACAGGGAGAGTGGCTACACCTTC. Protein product: CASSVNRESGYTF. This sequence joins TRBV25-1 and TRBJ1-2; perhaps TRBD1 as D (6 bases). The V gene lost 4 bases and the J gene lost 7 bases, with 13 bases spanning the gap. Germline CDR1 is MGHDK and CDR2 is SYGVNS. This CDR3 is 13 amino acids long.

Only a few counts were recorded for this clone. The chain is built from TRBV15 and TRBJ1-1; 11 nucleotides line up with TRBD1. The length of the CDR3 is 16 residues. CDR1 is LNHNV, CDR2 YYDKDF, per germline (reference sequence). The V gene end was trimmed by 1 base and the J gene end by 4 bases; junction bases not matched to a gene: 5. CDR3 bases: TGTGCCACCAGCAGAGGGGACAGGGGGTTGGGCACTGAAGCTTTCTTT. Translation gives CATSRGDRGLGTEAFF. Using reference TRBV15 and TRBJ1-1 for the parts outside the CDR3, the full variable domain is DAMVIQNPRYQVTQFGKPVTLSCSQTLNHNVMYWYQQKSSQAPKLLFHYYDKDFNNEADTPDNFQSRRPNTSFCFLDIRSPGLGDTAMYLCATSRGDRGLGTEAFFGQGTRLTVV.

This clone appeared a single time. The gene calls are TRBV6-6 and TRBJ2-5, with TRBD2 matching 11 bases. The DNA end favors TRBJ2-7, so the J call may be wrong. The germline V gene encodes CDR1 MNHNY and CDR2 SVGAGI (reference sequence). This CDR3 has 15 amino acids. The CDR3 is CASSPRLAGPYEQYF. DNA of the CDR3: TGTGCCAGCAGTCCGAGACTAGCGGGGCCCTACGAGCAGTACTTC.

V usage is TRBV25-1 and J usage is TRBJ1-2; possible D gene TRBD1, 5 bases. Trimming pared 4 bases from V and 2 bases from J, leaving 11 bases between. The germline CDR1 and CDR2 sequences are MGHDK and SYGVNS. This CDR3 has 14 residues. CDR3 in amino acids: CASSAPGQNYGYTF. The CDR3 DNA follows: TGTGCCAGCAGTGCCCCCGGACAAAACTATGGCTACACCTTC.

This clone is a singleton in its sample. The chain has TRBV5-1 and TRBJ2-7; no definite D call. The germline V gene has CDR1 SGHRS and CDR2 YFSETQ. CDR3 size: 14 residues. V lost 0 bases and J lost 2, with 9 bases in between. CDR3 sequence (DNA): TGCGCCAGCAGCTTGGAGCCCGGTCCCTACGAGCAGTACTTC. Its protein is CASSLEPGPYEQYF.

The V and J genes are TRBV5-6 and TRBJ1-1, with D perhaps TRBD1 (6 bases). Per the germline V gene, CDR1 is SGHDT and CDR2 is YYEEEE. The V gene lost 5 bases and the J gene lost 11 bases, with 22 bases spanning the gap. The CDR3 has 14 residues. The CDR3: CASSPQPTGVMAFF. The DNA of the CDR3 is TGTGCCAGCAGTCCGCAGCCGACAGGCGTGATGGCTTTCTTT.

The V gene is TRBV18, the J gene TRBJ1-1, with D possibly matching TRBD1 (6 bases). The V and J ends lost 2 bases and 3 bases respectively, with 16 bases between them. The CDR3 is 16 residues long. Germline CDR1 and CDR2: KGHSH and LQKENI. The CDR3 DNA sequence: TGTGCCAGCTCACCAAGCGGGGGCTTTCTGGACACTGAAGCTTTCTTT. Encoded protein: CASSPSGGFLDTEAFF.